This is a list of T cell receptor beta chains from one sample in a study. TCRdb reprocessed the multiplex PCR reads with MiXCR, giving one entry per CDR3 protein. The sample lists over 1,000 distinct CDR3 sequences; 25% were seen once. The material sequenced was tumor-infiltrating Tregs sorted from the breast tumor. The origin of the receptors is a female donor with breast cancer. Each CDR3 is given with its conserved first and last residue. A D gene is named only where the DNA matches it firmly. The size entry is marked missing in some rows and otherwise reads once, few, many or a size class.

size	V	D	J	CDR3	DNA
large	TRBV12-3/TRBV12-4	NA	TRBJ1-2	CASSSAGTNYGYTF	TGTGCCAGCAGTTCGGCGGGGACCAACTATGGCTACACCTTC
large	TRBV12-3/TRBV12-4	NA	TRBJ1-2	CASRIAGFGVGYGYTF	TGTGCCAGCAGGATTGCGGGATTCGGGGTAGGCTATGGCTACACCTTC
large	TRBV12-3/TRBV12-4	NA	TRBJ1-2	CASTLRTAAGYTF	TGTGCCAGCACCCTACGGACAGCCGCTGGCTACACCTTC
few	TRBV12-3/TRBV12-4	NA	TRBJ1-2	CASSQGDGYTF	TGTGCCAGCAGTCAGGGTGATGGCTACACCTTC
few	TRBV12-3/TRBV12-4	NA	TRBJ1-2	CASSLASYYGYTF	TGTGCCAGCAGTTTAGCATCTTACTATGGCTACACCTTC
NA	TRBV12-3/TRBV12-4	TRBD1	TRBJ1-2	CASSQPDRANYGYTF	TGTGCCAGCAGCCAACCGGACAGGGCTAACTATGGCTACACCTTC
few	TRBV12-3/TRBV12-4	NA	TRBJ1-2	CASSLGQGMRGAGYTF	TGTGCCAGCAGTTTGGGGCAGGGGATGAGGGGAGCTGGCTACACCTTC
medium-sized	TRBV12-3/TRBV12-4	TRBD1	TRBJ1-2	CASSVGTEGSGYTF	TGTGCCAGCAGTGTTGGGACAGAGGGCAGTGGCTACACCTTC
large	TRBV12-3/TRBV12-4	NA	TRBJ1-2	CASSFGIYGYTF	TGTGCCAGCAGTTTCGGGATTTATGGCTACACCTTC
NA	TRBV12-3/TRBV12-4	NA	TRBJ1-2	CASSLVTGSYGYTF	TGTGCCAGCAGTTTGGTGACAGGCTCCTATGGCTACACCTTC
large	TRBV12-3/TRBV12-4	TRBD1	TRBJ1-2	CASSSGTGDRYGYTF	TGTGCCAGCAGTTCGGGTACAGGGGATCGGTATGGCTACACCTTC
medium-sized	TRBV12-3/TRBV12-4	NA	TRBJ1-2	CASSLRGQDGYTF	TGTGCCAGCAGTTTGAGGGGCCAGGATGGCTACACCTTC
medium-sized	TRBV12-3/TRBV12-4	NA	TRBJ1-2	CASSFGAGYRF	TGTGCCAGCAGTTTTGGGGCAGGGTACCGCTTC
once	TRBV12-3/TRBV12-4	NA	TRBJ1-2	CASSFQGRDGYTF	TGTGCCAGCAGTTTCCAGGGTAGGGACGGCTACACCTTC
NA	TRBV12-3/TRBV12-4	NA	TRBJ1-2	CASSFRRFDGYTF	TGTGCCAGCAGTTTCCGGAGGTTCGATGGCTACACCTTC
medium-sized	TRBV12-3/TRBV12-4	NA	TRBJ1-2	CASSSGTNYGYTF	TGTGCCAGCAGTTCCGGGACTAACTATGGCTACACCTTC
once	TRBV12-3/TRBV12-4	TRBD1	TRBJ1-2	CASSPNPGAGQGHYGYTF	TGTGCCAGCAGTCCGAACCCAGGGGCGGGACAGGGTCACTATGGCTACACCTTC
NA	TRBV12-3/TRBV12-4	NA	TRBJ1-2	CASSFRGAYGYTF	TGTGCCAGCAGTTTCCGAGGGGCCTATGGCTACACCTTC
few	TRBV12-3/TRBV12-4	NA	TRBJ1-2	CASSPSRVGGYTF	TGTGCCAGCAGTCCGAGCAGGGTCGGTGGCTACACCTTC
large	TRBV12-3/TRBV12-4	NA	TRBJ1-2	CASTYQTGGYGYTF	TGTGCCAGCACCTATCAGACAGGCGGCTATGGCTACACCTTC
NA	TRBV12-3/TRBV12-4	TRBD1	TRBJ1-2	CASGKSGTGALYGYTF	TGTGCCAGCGGGAAGTCAGGGACAGGGGCCTTGTATGGCTACACCTTC
NA	TRBV12-3/TRBV12-4	TRBD1	TRBJ1-2	CASGKSGTGLNGYTF	TGTGCCAGCGGGAAGTCAGGGACAGGGCTAAATGGCTACACCTTC
medium-sized	TRBV12-3/TRBV12-4	NA	TRBJ1-2	CASSFPGTSNYGYTF	TGTGCCAGCAGTTTCCCAGGGACCTCTAACTATGGCTACACCTTC
NA	TRBV12-3/TRBV12-4	NA	TRBJ1-2	CASSRDRLRGYTF	TGTGCCAGCAGTAGAGACAGGCTCCGAGGCTACACCTTC
medium-sized	TRBV12-3/TRBV12-4	NA	TRBJ1-2	CASSYRAQRDYGYTF	TGTGCCAGCAGTTATAGAGCCCAAAGGGATTATGGCTACACCTTC
NA	TRBV12-3/TRBV12-4	NA	TRBJ1-2	CASSLGDGYGGYTF	TGTGCCAGCAGTTTAGGCGACGGGTACGGTGGCTACACCTTC
large	TRBV12-3/TRBV12-4	NA	TRBJ1-2	CASTLSVSWGYGYTF	TGTGCCAGCACCCTGTCCGTCTCATGGGGCTATGGCTACACCTTC
large	TRBV12-3/TRBV12-4	TRBD1	TRBJ1-2	CASSLPGTGNSGYTF	TGTGCCAGCAGTCTCCCCGGGACAGGGAACAGCGGCTACACCTTC
medium-sized	TRBV12-3/TRBV12-4	NA	TRBJ1-2	CASSPPGRNYGYTF	TGTGCCAGCAGTCCGCCAGGCAGGAACTATGGCTACACCTTC